This T cell receptor beta chain was identified during a study of T cells expressing NK-cell markers. About the research overall: In the group of eight sequenced donors, seven were HCMV-seropositive and one was seronegative. Whole-study results and caveats: The CD3+CD56-NKG2C+ fraction of a handful of donors was also led by these clonotypes.

The CDR3 has 15 amino acids. Germline assignment: CDR1 KGHSH and CDR2 LQKENI. Remarks on this clonotype: Its antigen is currently unknown.

One entry per CDR3 protein, without DNA, is what TCRdb gives after re-calling the 5' RACE reads. The table for this sample gives 250,000 or so distinct CDR3 sequences. The TCR was taken from a woman between 18 and 70 years old in good health. Sequenced: blood T cells: a sorted CD56 or NKG2C T cell subset, CD4+ or CD8+ T cells, or bulk PBMC T cells (not recorded which). This chain links TRBV18 with TRBJ2-1. CDR3 sequence reads: CASSLRTASYNEQFF. The full variable domain, in which reference TRBV18 and TRBJ2-1 provide the parts outside the CDR3, is NAGVMQNPRHLVRRRGQEARLRCSPMKGHSHVYWYRQLPEEGLKFMVYLQKENIIDESGMPKERFSAEFPKEGPSILRIQQVVRGDSAAYFCASSLRTASYNEQFFGPGTRLTVL.